Listed here are 27 T cell receptor beta chains from one sample, sequenced in a study of T cell repertoires in cytomegalovirus infection. These receptors' antigens are unknown. TCRdb independently ran MiXCR on the reads; one entry per CDR3 protein. The sample includes about 27,000 distinct CDR3 sequences, 15% to 20% of them seen just once. The sequencing used CD8+ T cells from cultured PBMCs, collected from culture after CMV antigen stimulation. The receptors derive from a human donor in good health (CMV status not recorded). Some clones in this sample may be carry-over from other donors' samples.

The V gene is TRBV7-3, the J gene TRBJ2-7, with D possibly TRBD2 on 5 matching bases. The CDR3 has 15 amino acids. The V and J ends lost 1 base and 7 bases respectively, with 17 bases between them. CDR1 is SGHTA and CDR2 is FQGTGA in the germline V gene. CDR3 in amino acids: CASSLSSIRSGEQYF. In nucleotides, the CDR3 is TGTGCCAGCAGCTTAAGTTCCATTCGGTCGGGGGAGCAGTACTTC.

V and J are TRBV12-3 or TRBV12-4 and TRBJ2-7, with D perhaps TRBD1 or TRBD2 (5 bases each). Trimming took 6 bases from V and 5 from J, leaving 11 bases between them. This CDR3 spans 12 amino acids. The CDR3 sequence is CASRTTGDEQYF. The CDR3 DNA follows: TGTGCCAGCAGGACTACAGGTGACGAGCAGTACTTC.

This clonotype was observed at least ten times. The chain combines TRBV7-2 with TRBJ1-2; 10 bases are shared with TRBD1. The CDR3 totals 15 residues. Germline trimming cut 5 bases from V and 4 bases from J; bases unmatched to any gene: 7. Germline CDR1 and CDR2: SGHTA and FQGNSA. The DNA of the CDR3 is TGTGCCAGCAGCCCAGACAGGGGGCAGGGCTATGGCTACACCTTC. It specifies CASSPDRGQGYGYTF.

This clonotype came up a few times. The rearrangement links TRBV20-1 to TRBJ2-7; D is unclear. The CDR3 has 14 residues. Trimming took 0 bases from V and 1 from J, leaving 10 bases between them. CDR1 is DFQATT and CDR2 is SNEGSKA in the germline V gene (reference sequence). The CDR3 sequence is CSARDPPTSYEQYF. The CDR3, as DNA: TGCAGTGCTAGAGATCCTCCTACATCCTACGAGCAGTACTTC.

This clonotype was counted a few times. CDR3 amino acids: CASSELVTYGYTF. DNA of the CDR3: TGTGCCAGCAGCGAGTTGGTAACCTATGGCTACACCTTC. The gene calls are TRBV2 and TRBJ1-2; no reliable D call. CDR1 is SNHLY, CDR2 FYNNEI, per germline. The length of the CDR3 is 13 residues. Trimming left V 6 bases short and J 4 bases short, with 12 bases between.

This clonotype was observed a handful of times. The chain employs TRBV7-6 and TRBJ2-7; 7 nucleotides line up with TRBD1. Germline CDR1 reads SGHVS; CDR2 reads FNYEAQ. V dropped 0 bases and J dropped 12; count of bases not matched to a gene: 5. CDR3 length equals 12 residues. CDR3 in DNA: TGTGCCAGCAGCTTAGCGAGGGGGCAATTGTACTTC. This encodes CASSLARGQLYF.

This chain connects TRBV6-2 or TRBV6-3 to TRBJ1-5; unclear D gene. CDR1 and CDR2 (germline): MNHEY, SVGEGT. Trimming took 2 bases from V and 0 from J, leaving 14 bases between them. The CDR3 is made up of 17 amino acids. DNA of the CDR3: TGTGCCAGCAGTTACACAATGGGCCTCTATAGCAATCAGCCCCAGCATTTT. It codes for CASSYTMGLYSNQPQHF.

V is TRBV7-8 and J is TRBJ1-5; D remains ambiguous. Germline CDR1 reads SGHVS; CDR2 reads FQNEAQ. With 4 bases removed from V and 3 bases from J, the gap between germline ends came to 13 bases. The CDR3 consists of 15 residues. CDR3 coding DNA: TGTGCCAGCAGCTCCCCCGGGGAGACCAATCAGCCCCAGCATTTT. Translating it yields CASSSPGETNQPQHF.

The chain couples TRBV12-3 or TRBV12-4 to TRBJ2-1; 7 bases agree with TRBD2. V was pared by 4 bases and J by 6 bases, with 6 bases of the junction left unmatched. The CDR3 is 14 amino acids. The CDR3 sequence is CASSSSSGSNEQFF. CDR3 nucleotide sequence: TGTGCCAGCAGTTCATCTAGCGGCTCCAATGAGCAGTTCTTC.

The chain has TRBV5-4 and TRBJ2-7, with D possibly being TRBD2 (6 bases). The CDR3 consists of 16 residues. Germline values: CDR1 SGHNT, CDR2 YYREEE (reference sequence). V lost 0 bases, J lost 2 bases, and 15 bases lay in between. CDR3 amino acids: CASSLEGLARPYEQYF. The CDR3 DNA reads as TGTGCCAGCAGCTTGGAGGGGCTAGCGCGTCCCTACGAGCAGTACTTC.

The chain uses TRBV7-8 and TRBJ1-1; TRBD1 aligns across 7 bases. J gave up 5 bases and V 0 bases, and 6 bases lay outside the gene matches. The CDR3 length is 15 residues. Germline V lookup: CDR1 SGHVS, CDR2 FQNEAQ. As DNA, the CDR3 is TGTGCCAGCAGCTTAGCACCAGGGGGGGATACTGAAGCTTTCTTT. This codes for CASSLAPGGDTEAFF.

To note about this clonotype: This may come from a read error, since a much larger clone is one base off. This sequence joins TRBV5-6 and TRBJ1-5; D uncertain. The ends were cut back, 4 bases at V and 2 bases at J, with 4 bases in the middle. The V gene's germline CDR1 is SGHDT and CDR2 YYEEEE. The CDR3 covers 12 residues. The CDR3 sequence: CASSMGNQPQHF. The CDR3 DNA sequence: TGTGCCAGCAGCATGGGCAATCAGCCCCAGCATTTT.

The V gene is TRBV4-3, the J gene TRBJ1-4; the D is unclear. Between the trimmed V and J ends, which lost 2 bases and 7 bases, there was a span of 14 bases. This CDR3 region has 15 residues. Germline CDR1 LGHNA, CDR2 YSLEER. The CDR3 coding sequence is TGCGCCAGCAGCCAATCCCTTTGGACCGGTGAAAAACTGTTTTTT. Protein: CASSQSLWTGEKLFF.

This clonotype was observed a few times. The V call is TRBV7-8, the J call TRBJ2-3; 10 bases are a match to TRBD2. V shed 4 bases, J shed 4 bases, and the junction held 5 bases outside the gene matches. The germline gives CDR1 SGHVS, CDR2 FQNEAQ. The CDR3 length is 15 residues. CDR3 in DNA: TGTGCCAGCAGCTCACTAGCGGGATCCGCAGATACGCAGTATTTT. Amino acid sequence: CASSSLAGSADTQYF.

By sample fraction, this clonotype is medium-sized. The chain has TRBV2 and TRBJ1-2; D unclear. CDR1 SNHLY and CDR2 FYNNEI come from the germline V gene. The CDR3 covers 16 residues. V was trimmed by 1 base and J by 0 bases, leaving 12 bases between them. CDR3 nucleotide sequence: TGTGCCAGCAGTGAAGGTGTGGAAAACGCTAACTATGGCTACACCTTC. Amino acids: CASSEGVENANYGYTF.

This clonotype was counted a few times. The chain employs TRBV5-1 and TRBJ2-2; a weak D match, TRBD2 (5 bases). The V gene's germline CDR1 is SGHRS and CDR2 YFSETQ. The V end lost 8 bases, the J end lost 1 base, and 6 bases lay between the germline ends. The CDR3 runs to 12 residues. Written as DNA, the CDR3 is TGCGCCAGTCGGGGGAACACCGGGGAGCTGTTTTTT. Encoded protein: CASRGNTGELFF.

This clonotype was detected a few times. The J gene is TRBJ1-1, the V gene TRBV20-1, with TRBD1 matching over 9 bases. V lost 3 bases, J lost 10 bases, and 6 bases stayed unmatched. The CDR3 consists of 12 residues. Germline lookup yields CDR1 DFQATT and CDR2 SNEGSKA (reference sequence). CDR3 coding DNA: TGCAGTGCTAGGGAACAGGGGGCTTTAGCTTTCTTT. As protein: CSAREQGALAFF.

CDR3 bases: TGTGCCACCGTGGACAGGGCTAACTATGGCTACACCTTC. Translated, it gives CATVDRANYGYTF. The V gene is TRBV19, the J gene TRBJ1-2; 8 bases line up with TRBD1. Looked up from germline, CDR1 is LNHDA and CDR2 is SQIVND (reference sequence). V shed 10 bases and J 0 bases; nucleotides not matched to a gene: 4. The CDR3 is 13 amino acids.

This clonotype came up a few times. The rearrangement links TRBV12-3 or TRBV12-4 to TRBJ2-7; D not certain. This CDR3 has 12 amino acids. Trimming pared 4 bases from V and 3 bases from J, leaving 7 bases between. CDR3 sequence (DNA): TGTGCCAGCAGTTCAGTAGGCTACGAGCAGTACTTC. Translation: CASSSVGYEQYF.

J is TRBJ1-2 and V is TRBV7-2; D is uncertain. CDR1 and CDR2 (germline): SGHTA, FQGNSA. This CDR3 is 14 amino acids long. Trimming removed 2 bases at V and 7 bases at J, with 14 bases between. The CDR3 protein is CASSLRTAGRGYTF. For the CDR3, the DNA is TGTGCCAGCAGCTTACGGACGGCCGGCCGTGGCTACACCTTC.

Regarding this clonotype: Its ends do not fully match the called genes, so a read error is possible. The chain has TRBV6-2 or TRBV6-3 and TRBJ2-4, with 13 bases that match TRBD2. The germline V gene has CDR1 MNHEY and CDR2 SVGEGT. The CDR3 is made up of 16 amino acids. The CDR3 spells CASSPRTSGSRNSQYF. The CDR3 DNA follows: TGTGCCAGCAGCCCCCGGACTAGCGGGAGTAGAAACAGTCAGTACTTC.

This clonotype was observed many times. The chain combines TRBV6-2 or TRBV6-3 with TRBJ2-1; D uncertain. There are 13 residues in the CDR3. Germline CDR1 is MNHEY and CDR2 is SVGEGT. The germline V and J ends were trimmed by 6 bases and 5 bases, with 11 bases remaining between them. The CDR3 reads CASSPQWNNEQFF. The DNA for the CDR3 is TGTGCCAGCAGCCCCCAGTGGAACAATGAGCAGTTCTTC.

The genes are TRBV24-1 and TRBJ1-5; no firm D call. The CDR3 loop spans 13 amino acids. V lost 5 bases and J 5 bases, leaving 9 bases between the germline ends. Germline V lookup: CDR1 KGHDR, CDR2 SFDVKD. DNA of the CDR3: TGTGCCACCAGTGCCGCCGGACATCAGCCCCAGCATTTT. This gives the protein CATSAAGHQPQHF.

The genes are TRBV6-2 or TRBV6-3 and TRBJ1-2, with D hard to call. The V end lost 0 bases, the J end lost 0 bases, and 17 bases lay between the germline ends. Per germline, CDR1 MNHEY and CDR2 SVGEGT. This CDR3 region has 18 residues. CDR3 loop: CASSYSIAGLATNYGYTF. DNA for the CDR3: TGTGCCAGCAGTTACTCGATCGCCGGACTGGCAACTAACTATGGCTACACCTTC.

This chain joins TRBV2 and TRBJ2-2; D remains unclear. In germline, CDR1 is SNHLY, CDR2 FYNNEI. The V end lost 1 base, the J end lost 0 bases, and 6 bases lay between the germline ends. The CDR3 sequence is 15 residues long. CDR3 in amino acids: CASSEVSSNTGELFF. As DNA, the CDR3 is TGTGCCAGCAGTGAAGTCAGCTCGAACACCGGGGAGCTGTTTTTT.

This clonotype was picked up a small number of times. The rearrangement joins TRBV6-6 to TRBJ2-7; TRBD2 matches 12 bases. The CDR3 length is 17 residues. J gave up 2 bases and V 4 bases, and 9 bases lay outside the gene matches. Germline V gives CDR1 MNHNY, CDR2 SVGAGI (reference sequence). The CDR3 protein is CASSSTSGRSITYEQYF. DNA for the CDR3: TGTGCCAGCAGTTCGACTAGCGGGAGATCAATCACCTACGAGCAGTACTTC.

This clonotype was found a few times. This chain connects TRBV7-2 to TRBJ2-7; TRBD1 agrees at 7 bases. The junction had 8 bases not matched to a gene; V was cut back by 4 bases and J by 5 bases. From germline, CDR1 is SGHTA and CDR2 FQGNSA. This CDR3 is built from 14 residues. The CDR3 DNA sequence: TGTGCCAGCAGCTCCTGGACAGGATTGAACGAGCAGTACTTC. Translated, it gives CASSSWTGLNEQYF.